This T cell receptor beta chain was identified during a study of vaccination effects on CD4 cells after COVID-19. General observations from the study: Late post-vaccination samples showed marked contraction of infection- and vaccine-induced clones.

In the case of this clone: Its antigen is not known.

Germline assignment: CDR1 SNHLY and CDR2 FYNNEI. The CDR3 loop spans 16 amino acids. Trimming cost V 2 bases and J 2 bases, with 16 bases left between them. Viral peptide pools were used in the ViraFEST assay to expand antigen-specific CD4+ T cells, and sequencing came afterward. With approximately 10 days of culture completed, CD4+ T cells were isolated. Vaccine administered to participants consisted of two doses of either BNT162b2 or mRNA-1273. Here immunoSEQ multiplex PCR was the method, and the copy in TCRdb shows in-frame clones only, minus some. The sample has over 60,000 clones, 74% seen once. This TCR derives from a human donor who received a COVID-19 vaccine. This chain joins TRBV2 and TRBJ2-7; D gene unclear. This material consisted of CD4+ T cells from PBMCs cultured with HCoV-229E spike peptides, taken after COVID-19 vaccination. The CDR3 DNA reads TGTGCCAGCAGTGAAAGTTCATCGCTATACGCCTACGAGCAGTACGTC. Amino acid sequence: CASSESSSLYAYEQYV.